Listed below are T cell receptor beta chains from one sample, sequenced in a study of T-cell reconstitution after alpha-beta-depleted transplantation in children. From the PCR reads, TCRdb called clonotypes with MiXCR, one entry per CDR3 protein. This sample has about 500,000 distinct CDR3 sequences, with less than 35% found just once. This material consisted of PBMCs from the stem cell graft donor, taken from the stem cell graft. The receptors were gathered from a human donor who donated a stem cell graft to a child with aplastic anemia. CDR3s include the opening cysteine and the closing phenylalanine or tryptophan. Each record gives: V gene, D gene, J gene, CDR3 length, clone size, CDR3 DNA, CDR3 protein. A D gene is named only where the DNA matches it firmly. For some rows the clone size is stated as once, few or many, or as a class when expanded; others skip it.

TRBV7-2,TRBD2,TRBJ2-3,13,-,TGTGCCAGCAGCTTGGTAGCGGGTGATACGCAGTATTTT,CASSLVAGDTQYF
TRBV7-2,TRBD2,TRBJ2-7,14,few,TGTGCCAGCAGCTTAGGACTAGCGAACTACGAGCAGTACTTC,CASSLGLANYEQYF
TRBV6-4,-,TRBJ2-1,16,few,TGTGCCAGCAGTCCGAGAGGGGGGACCTCCTACAATGAGCAGTTCTTC,CASSPRGGTSYNEQFF
TRBV18,TRBD2,TRBJ2-7,16,few,TGTGCCAGCTCACCCTCCGGCCTAGCGGAAACCTACGAGCAGTACTTC,CASSPSGLAETYEQYF
TRBV20-1,-,TRBJ2-7,12,-,TGCAGTGGGACTCCCGTGGCAGGGGAGCAGTACTTC,CSGTPVAGEQYF
TRBV10-2,-,TRBJ1-3,14,few,TGCGCCAGCAGTGAGTCGAGGCAGGGTTACACCATATATTTT,CASSESRQGYTIYF
TRBV7-6,TRBD2,TRBJ2-1,16,-,TGTGCCAGCAGCCGTAGGCCTAGCGGGATCTACAATGAGCAGTTCTTC,CASSRRPSGIYNEQFF
TRBV15,-,TRBJ1-3,14,few,TGTGCCACCAGCAGGGAGTTGGCTGGAAACACCATATATTTT,CATSRELAGNTIYF
TRBV28,-,TRBJ1-5,19,-,TGTGCCAGCAGTTGGGACCGACAGACCTCAGGTCATATCAATCAGCCCCAGCATTTT,CASSWDRQTSGHINQPQHF
TRBV12-3/TRBV12-4,TRBD1,TRBJ1-5,13,-,TGTGCCAGCCGGGACAGGAAGGGGCAGCCCCAGCATTTT,CASRDRKGQPQHF
TRBV5-4,TRBD1,TRBJ1-6,17,-,TGTGCCAGCAGCTTGGGGGGACCGACAGGGGGCGATTCACCCCTCCACTTT,CASSLGGPTGGDSPLHF
TRBV7-2,TRBD2,TRBJ2-5,14,-,TGTGCCAGCAGCCAGGGACTATCGGCTGAGACCCAGTACTTC,CASSQGLSAETQYF
TRBV20-1,-,TRBJ1-5,15,few,TGCAGTGCTAGTTTCGGTCTCGTTGGGGATCAGCCCCAGCATTTT,CSASFGLVGDQPQHF
TRBV20-1,TRBD1,TRBJ1-1,13,-,TGCAGTGCGCCGAACAGGGGTGACACTGAAGCTTTCTTT,CSAPNRGDTEAFF
TRBV5-1,TRBD1,TRBJ1-5,17,few,TGCGCCAGCAGCTTGGGGGCTGGACAGGGGGAATATCAGCCCCAGCATTTT,CASSLGAGQGEYQPQHF